Listed here are 20 T cell receptor beta chains from one sample, sequenced in a study of blood T cell repertoires in COVID-19 (dated by TCRdb to the early 2020s). Libraries were built with the immunoSEQ multiplex PCR assay. Here the immuneACCESS table is served through TCRdb, limited to in-frame sequences with V and J called. Missing clones are a known gap in these copies; in checked studies unresolved V genes cover under half, and the rest lacks a known reason. The sample records 250,000 to 400,000 clones, more than 70% of which are singletons. 1.6% of the sample rests with the top ten. What was sequenced was peripheral blood. These receptors were collected from a woman in her thirties with COVID-19, enrolled during active disease.

The chain combines TRBV9 with TRBJ1-1, with 7 bases that match TRBD1. The CDR3 sequence is 15 residues long. The J segment lost 2 bases and the V segment lost 3 bases, leaving 7 bases of the junction unmatched. Germline-derived CDR1 and CDR2 are SGDLS and YYNGEE. CDR3 sequence reads: CASSGGTAPNTEAFF. The DNA of the CDR3 is TGTGCCAGCAGCGGAGGGACAGCTCCTAACACTGAAGCTTTCTTT.

The V and J genes are TRBV7-3 and TRBJ2-1, with D uncertain. This CDR3 spans 15 amino acids. Looked up from germline, CDR1 is SGHTA and CDR2 is FQGTGA. V gave up 2 bases and J gave up 1 base, with 9 bases separating them. The CDR3 region is CASSLQPRSYNEQFF. CDR3 DNA: TGTGCCAGCAGCTTACAACCGCGTTCCTACAATGAGCAGTTCTTC. Combining the CDR3 with reference TRBV7-3 and TRBJ2-1 gives the whole variable domain GAGVSQTPSNKVTEKGKYVELRCDPISGHTALYWYRQSLGQGPEFLIYFQGTGAADDSGLPNDRFFAVRPEGSVSTLKIQRTERGDSAVYLCASSLQPRSYNEQFFGPGTRLTVL.

The rearrangement uses TRBV7-9 and TRBJ1-1; tentatively, D is TRBD1 (5 bases). There are 12 residues in the CDR3. Germline CDR1 is SEHNR and CDR2 is FQNEAQ (reference sequence). Trimming removed 1 base from V and 11 bases from J, with 11 bases in between. The CDR3 DNA sequence: TGTGCCAGCAGCTTAGGGGAGGGACTGGCTTTCTTT. Translation: CASSLGEGLAFF.

This chain connects TRBV5-4 to TRBJ2-1; 13 bases fit TRBD2. This CDR3 has 16 amino acids. The junction had 6 bases not matched to a gene; V was cut back by 5 bases and J by 4 bases. Germline V gives CDR1 SGHNT, CDR2 YYREEE (reference sequence). CDR3 DNA sequence: TGTGCCAGCAGTTCAGGACTAGCGGGGGAATACAATGAGCAGTTCTTC. Translated, it gives CASSSGLAGEYNEQFF.

The rearrangement joins TRBV11-3 to TRBJ2-5; D perhaps matches TRBD1 (6 bases). V was pared by 0 bases and J by 3 bases, with 17 bases between. CDR1 and CDR2 from the germline V gene are SGHNT and YENEEA. The CDR3 runs 17 residues. The CDR3 DNA follows: TGTGCCAGCAGCTTAGAGGTCAGCACAGGGAGAGAAGAGACCCAGTACTTC. Translating it yields CASSLEVSTGREETQYF.

The CDR3 region is CASRIILQNTEAFF. The DNA for the CDR3 is TGTGCCAGCAGAATCATACTCCAGAACACTGAAGCTTTCTTT. The chain combines TRBV28 with TRBJ1-1; D gene ambiguous. The CDR3 totals 14 residues. V lost 6 bases and J lost 1, with 12 bases in between. Germline V CDR1 and CDR2: MDHEN, SYDVKM. The variable domain in full, with the rest retrieved from reference TRBV28 and TRBJ1-1, is DVKVTQSSRYLVKRTGEKVFLECVQDMDHENMFWYRQDPGLGLRLIYFSYDVKMKEKGDIPEGYSVSREKKERFSLILESASTNQTSMYLCASRIILQNTEAFFGQGTRLTVV.

The J gene is TRBJ2-1, the V gene TRBV4-1, with a weak D call TRBD2 (7 bases). Germline V lookup: CDR1 MGHRA, CDR2 YSYEKL. V dropped 1 base and J dropped 5 bases, with 12 bases sitting between them. The CDR3 runs 15 residues. The CDR3 sequence is CASSQARGGHNEQFF. CDR3 coding DNA: TGCGCCAGCAGCCAAGCGAGGGGGGGCCACAATGAGCAGTTCTTC.

The chain recombines TRBV2 with TRBJ2-1, with 11 bases that match TRBD2. In germline, CDR1 is SNHLY, CDR2 FYNNEI. Losses at the gene ends were 6 bases for V and 4 bases for J; bases not matched to a gene: 5. The CDR3 is 15 residues long. CDR3 protein: CASRRLAGRYNEQFF. CDR3 nucleotide sequence: TGTGCCAGCAGACGACTAGCGGGGAGATACAATGAGCAGTTCTTC. The full variable domain, in which reference TRBV2 and TRBJ2-1 provide the parts outside the CDR3, is EPEVTQTPSHQVTQMGQEVILRCVPISNHLYFYWYRQILGQKVEFLVSFYNNEISEKSEIFDDQFSVERPDGSNFTLKIRSTKLEDSAMYFCASRRLAGRYNEQFFGPGTRLTVL.

V gene TRBV9 combines with J gene TRBJ1-1; D is unclear. CDR3 length: 14 residues. The germline V gene has CDR1 SGDLS and CDR2 YYNGEE. The V gene lost 0 bases and the J gene lost 2 bases, with 8 bases spanning the gap. Written as DNA, the CDR3 is TGTGCCAGCAGCGTAGTATCAGATAACACTGAAGCTTTCTTT. It is translated as CASSVVSDNTEAFF.

The rearrangement uses TRBV7-9 and TRBJ2-3, with D maybe TRBD1 (6 bases). The germline V gene encodes CDR1 SEHNR and CDR2 FQNEAQ (reference sequence). V was pared by 5 bases and J by 0 bases, with 18 bases between. CDR3 length: 17 residues. The CDR3 nucleotides are TGTGCCAGCAGCCATGCTAAGGGGGTTATTAGCACAGATACGCAGTATTTT. Residues: CASSHAKGVISTDTQYF. The whole variable domain, filled in from reference TRBV7-9 and TRBJ2-3, reads DTGVSQNPRHKITKRGQNVTFRCDPISEHNRLYWYRQTLGQGPEFLTYFQNEAQLEKSRLLSDRFSAERPKGSFSTLEIQRTEQGDSAMYLCASSHAKGVISTDTQYFGPGTRLTVL.

The chain uses TRBV5-1 and TRBJ2-1, with 8 positions matching TRBD1. V was pared by 0 bases and J by 2 bases, with 1 base of the junction left unmatched. Germline V gene data show CDR1 as SGHRS and CDR2 as YFSETQ. The CDR3 is 15 amino acids. The DNA of the CDR3 is TGCGCCAGCAGCTTGGAACAGGGGGCCTACAATGAGCAGTTCTTC. Translating it yields CASSLEQGAYNEQFF.

The chain carries TRBV27 and TRBJ1-2; TRBD1 aligns across 7 bases. CDR3 length equals 14 residues. Per germline, CDR1 MNHEY and CDR2 SMNVEV (reference sequence). The V and J ends lost 5 bases and 4 bases, in that order; junction bases with no gene match: 7. CDR3 DNA: TGTGCCAGCAGTCAGAGGGACAGCCTCTATGGCTACACCTTC. Its translation: CASSQRDSLYGYTF.

The chain couples TRBV24-1 to TRBJ2-2; 7 nucleotides agree with TRBD1. The CDR3 sequence is 16 residues long. Germline CDR1 reads KGHDR; CDR2 reads SFDVKD. With V trimmed by 6 bases and J by 0 bases, 6 bases remained unmatched. CDR3 DNA: TGTGCCACCAGTCGCAGGGGGTGGGCGAACACCGGGGAGCTGTTTTTT. Its translation: CATSRRGWANTGELFF.

About this clone: Different DNA sequences within this sample yield the same CDR3. The chain employs TRBV18 and TRBJ1-1; D may be TRBD1 (6 bases). From germline, CDR1 is KGHSH and CDR2 LQKENI. Trimming cost V 6 bases and J 1 base, with 12 bases left between them. The CDR3 runs 14 residues. Written as DNA, the CDR3 is TGTGCCAGCTCCCCCGTACAGGGGAACACTGAAGCTTTCTTT. Amino acids: CASSPVQGNTEAFF.

This clone was recorded once. This rearrangement joins TRBV9 to TRBJ1-2; possibly TRBD1 for D (6 bases). The germline gives CDR1 SGDLS, CDR2 YYNGEE. The CDR3 spans 17 residues. V was clipped by 3 bases and J by 3 bases, with 21 bases between them. The CDR3 bases are TGTGCCAGCAGCGGAGTAATCAGGGGCTCCCTAGACTATGGCTACACCTTC. It specifies CASSGVIRGSLDYGYTF.

This rearrangement joins TRBV7-2 to TRBJ2-3; 9 positions match TRBD2. Per germline, CDR1 SGHTA and CDR2 FQGNSA. The CDR3 is 19 residues long. The trim removed 0 bases at V and 3 bases at J, leaving 13 bases unmatched. CDR3 sequence: CASSLALSWAGGRTDTQYF. The DNA of the CDR3 is TGTGCCAGCAGCTTAGCACTTTCTTGGGCGGGGGGGCGAACAGATACGCAGTATTTT. Full variable domain (remainder filled in from reference TRBV7-2 and TRBJ2-3): GAGVSQSPSNKVTEKGKDVELRCDPISGHTALYWYRQSLGQGLEFLIYFQGNSAPDKSGLPSDRFSAERTGGSVSTLTIQRTQQEDSAVYLCASSLALSWAGGRTDTQYFGPGTRLTVL.

This sequence joins TRBV27 and TRBJ2-3, with a possible D match to TRBD1 (5 bases). Germline V CDR1 and CDR2: MNHEY, SMNVEV (reference sequence). The CDR3 length is 15 residues. The V gene lost 0 bases and the J gene lost 1 base, with 8 bases spanning the gap. DNA for the CDR3: TGTGCCAGCAGTTTATCTGGACATCGCACAGATACGCAGTATTTT. Translating gives CASSLSGHRTDTQYF.

This chain joins TRBV11-2 and TRBJ1-4; D unresolved. Looked up from germline, CDR1 is SGHAT and CDR2 is FQNNGV. CDR3 length: 14 residues. V was pared by 1 base and J by 7 bases, with 10 bases between. Here the CDR3 DNA reads TGTGCCAGCAGCTTAGGGAGTAAGGTTGAAAAACTGTTTTTT. Amino acids: CASSLGSKVEKLFF.

The chain has TRBV18 and TRBJ1-6; D may be TRBD1 (5 bases). This CDR3 spans 15 amino acids. Trimming cost V 4 bases and J 8 bases, with 15 bases left between them. The germline V gene encodes CDR1 KGHSH and CDR2 LQKENI. CDR3 sequence: CASSQRTRRDSPLHF. The CDR3 DNA sequence: TGTGCCAGCTCACAACGGACACGAAGGGATTCACCCCTCCACTTT.

This sequence joins TRBV7-8 and TRBJ2-7, with 7 bases lining up with TRBD2. V gave up 5 bases and J gave up 2 bases; unmatched junction bases: 6. The V gene's germline CDR1 is SGHVS and CDR2 FQNEAQ. The CDR3 runs 14 residues. The CDR3 spells CASSLYGGTYEQYV. The CDR3 nucleotides are TGTGCCAGCAGCCTTTACGGGGGGACCTACGAGCAGTACGTC.